The 24 T cell receptor beta chains below all came from one sample that was sequenced in a study of blood T cells in healthy people across ages. For the second PCR, which ran for about 6 to 11 cycles, a sample-barcoded 5' primer and a J-beta primer mix were used. TCRdb itself ran the 5' RACE reads through MiXCR, one entry per CDR3 protein. This sample has 780,000 or so distinct CDR3 sequences, with about 61% found just once. The sequenced sample was blood. These receptor sequences come from a man aged 35 to 55 in good health.

This clonotype came up a few times. The chain links TRBV12-3 or TRBV12-4 to TRBJ1-6; 10 positions agree with TRBD1. Trimming removed 6 bases from V and 13 bases from J; junction bases left unmatched: 12. The CDR3 covers 15 residues. CDR3 region: CASSSGGQGRRPLHF. CDR3 in DNA: TGTGCCAGCAGCTCCGGGGGACAGGGGAGGAGGCCCCTCCACTTT.

The chain employs TRBV5-1 and TRBJ2-3; D might be TRBD1 (5 bases). The CDR3 covers 15 residues. The germline gives CDR1 SGHRS, CDR2 YFSETQ. V was shortened by 1 base and J by 0 bases, with 9 bases between the two germline ends. DNA of the CDR3: TGCGCCAGCAGCTTGTTGGACACTAGCACAGATACGCAGTATTTT. Protein sequence: CASSLLDTSTDTQYF.

This clonotype was picked up many times. The V call is TRBV9, the J call TRBJ2-5; 7 bases match TRBD1. There are 13 residues in the CDR3. J lost 4 bases, V lost 4 bases, and 4 bases had no gene match. Germline-derived CDR1 and CDR2 are SGDLS and YYNGEE. CDR3 residues: CASSFQGVETQYF. The CDR3 nucleotides read TGTGCCAGCAGCTTCCAGGGGGTAGAGACCCAGTACTTC.

This clonotype has ten or more counts. V is TRBV28 and J is TRBJ2-5, with D possibly being TRBD2 (5 bases). V was cut by 1 base and J by 1 base, with 10 bases left in between. CDR3 length: 15 residues. Germline lookup yields CDR1 MDHEN and CDR2 SYDVKM. The chain's CDR3 is CASSLSFGSQETQYF. In nucleotides, the CDR3 is TGTGCCAGCAGTTTATCTTTTGGGAGCCAAGAGACCCAGTACTTC.

This clonotype has just a few counts. This rearrangement joins TRBV6-1 to TRBJ2-1; 13 bases fit TRBD2. CDR3 length equals 18 residues. Germline V CDR1 and CDR2: MNHNS, SASEGT. J lost 3 bases, V lost 6 bases, and 11 bases had no gene match. Written as DNA, the CDR3 is TGTGCCAGCAGACAATGGACTAGCGGGAGTCCCCTCTACAATGAGCAGTTCTTC. It codes for CASRQWTSGSPLYNEQFF.

The chain uses TRBV10-3 and TRBJ2-3, with D hard to call. This CDR3 region has 16 residues. Trimming removed 0 bases at V and 2 bases at J, with 12 bases between. Germline loops: CDR1 ENHRY, CDR2 SYGVKD. In DNA, the CDR3 is TGTGCCATCAGTGAGTCGGGGTCCGGATTCACAGATACGCAGTATTTT. This encodes CAISESGSGFTDTQYF.

The rearrangement joins TRBV7-9 to TRBJ1-1, with D possibly TRBD1 on 6 matching bases. CDR3 length: 15 residues. V lost 0 bases and J 10 bases, leaving 18 bases between the germline ends. Germline CDR1 SEHNR, CDR2 FQNEAQ (reference sequence). CDR3 nucleotide sequence: TGTGCCAGCAGCTTAGCGCATACAGGGACCCTCGGAGCTTTCTTT. It specifies CASSLAHTGTLGAFF.

This clonotype was seen only once. The chain's CDR3 is CSASDLAPETQYF. DNA for the CDR3: TGCAGTGCTTCCGACCTCGCCCCGGAGACCCAGTACTTC. The chain carries TRBV20-1 and TRBJ2-4, with no clear D. Gene TRBJ2-5 matches the end of the DNA better, so the J call may be wrong. From germline, CDR1 is DFQATT and CDR2 SNEGSKA (reference sequence). This CDR3 is built from 13 residues.

J is TRBJ2-5 and V is TRBV6-2 or TRBV6-3; 7 bases are shared with TRBD1. The assigned J gene may be wrong: the sequence end matches TRBJ2-7 better. Germline V CDR1 and CDR2: MNHEY, SVGEGT. This CDR3 region has 14 residues. This CDR3 reads CASRRRDSHVEQYF. Here the CDR3 DNA reads TGTGCCAGCAGGCGAAGGGACAGCCACGTCGAGCAGTACTTC.

This clonotype was observed a handful of times. The genes are TRBV4-2 and TRBJ2-3, with 8 bases lining up with TRBD2. Trimming cost V 4 bases and J 4 bases; bases outside gene matches: 4. Germline V gives CDR1 LGHNA, CDR2 YNFKEQ. The CDR3 extends over 14 amino acids. CDR3 nucleotides: TGTGCCAGCAGCCGGGGACTAGTCTCAGATACGCAGTATTTT. It is translated as CASSRGLVSDTQYF.

The rearrangement links TRBV7-9 to TRBJ1-2; 7 bases match TRBD1. Germline trimming cut 5 bases from V and 7 bases from J; bases unmatched to any gene: 7. Per germline, CDR1 SEHNR and CDR2 FQNEAQ (reference sequence). The CDR3 has 13 amino acids. The CDR3 DNA is TGTGCCAGCAGCACCAACACAGGGGCTGGCTACACCTTC. This sequence encodes CASSTNTGAGYTF.

For this clonotype: The junction departs from germline at one end; a sequencing error may be responsible. In nucleotides, the CDR3 is TGCAGTCCTAGGAGCTTCCCTGGGATGGAAGATCAAGAGACCCAGTACTTC. The encoded protein is CSPRSFPGMEDQETQYF. The rearrangement uses TRBV20-1 and TRBJ2-5, with D uncertain. There are 17 residues in the CDR3. The germline V gene has CDR1 DFQATT and CDR2 SNEGSKA (reference sequence).

This clonotype showed up just a few times. The chain joins TRBV6-2 or TRBV6-3 to TRBJ2-4; 7 bases are a match to TRBD1. The CDR3 length is 15 residues. CDR1 MNHEY and CDR2 SVGEGT come from the germline V gene. With V trimmed by 5 bases and J by 1 base, 5 bases remained unmatched. The CDR3 sequence is CASSRTGVAKNIQYF. The CDR3 region has the DNA TGTGCCAGCAGTCGAACAGGGGTGGCCAAAAACATTCAGTACTTC.

The chain joins TRBV25-1 to TRBJ2-1, with D perhaps TRBD2 (6 bases). Trimming shortened V by 7 bases and J by 4 bases, and 20 bases separated the two germline ends. Germline V lookup: CDR1 MGHDK, CDR2 SYGVNS. CDR3 length: 16 amino acids. CDR3 residues: CASTPTTAGTYNEQFF. CDR3 nucleotide sequence: TGTGCCAGCACTCCGACTACGGCGGGGACTTACAATGAGCAGTTCTTC.

This chain uses TRBV5-5 with TRBJ2-5; D perhaps matches TRBD1 (6 bases). This CDR3 contains 16 residues. CDR1 is SGHKS, CDR2 YYEKEE, per germline (reference sequence). Trimming pared 0 bases from V and 2 bases from J, leaving 14 bases between. This chain's CDR3 is CASSLGTQGRQETQYF. In nucleotides, the CDR3 is TGTGCCAGCAGCTTGGGGACCCAGGGGCGGCAAGAGACCCAGTACTTC.

J is TRBJ2-2 and V is TRBV29-1; a possible D gene is TRBD1 (5 bases). The ends were cut back, 7 bases at V and 6 bases at J, with 9 bases in the middle. Germline V CDR1 and CDR2: SQVTM, ANQGSEA. The CDR3 consists of 11 residues. In nucleotides, the CDR3 is TGCAGCGCCCGACAGTCCGGGGAGCTGTTTTTT. Translated, it gives CSARQSGELFF.

The chain is built from TRBV7-3 and TRBJ2-5; D might be TRBD2 (7 bases). V was cut by 2 bases and J by 11 bases, with 18 bases left in between. CDR3 length equals 14 residues. Germline V gene data show CDR1 as SGHTA and CDR2 as FQGTGA. CDR3 protein: CASSLAGALDEQYF. In DNA form, the CDR3 reads TGTGCCAGCAGCTTAGCGGGGGCCCTCGATGAGCAGTACTTC. Together with reference TRBV7-3 and TRBJ2-5, the CDR3 gives the full variable domain: GAGVSQTPSNKVTEKGKYVELRCDPISGHTALYWYRQSLGQGPEFLIYFQGTGAADDSGLPNDRFFAVRPEGSVSTLKIQRTERGDSAVYLCASSLAGALDEQYFGPGTRLLVL.

J is TRBJ2-1 and V is TRBV7-3; TRBD1 is a possible D gene (5 bases). Germline assignment: CDR1 SGHTA and CDR2 FQGTGA. The V gene lost 3 bases and the J gene lost 9 bases, with 18 bases spanning the gap. This CDR3 spans 15 amino acids. In DNA form, the CDR3 reads TGTGCCAGCAGCTTTTCACCCAATAGGGGAAGTGAGCAGTTCTTC. It translates to CASSFSPNRGSEQFF.

This clonotype has more than one count but fewer than ten. The chain combines TRBV5-6 with TRBJ2-6; D not resolved. V was pared by 4 bases and J by 0 bases, with 8 bases between. CDR3 length: 15 residues. Germline-derived CDR1 and CDR2 are SGHDT and YYEEEE. The CDR3 DNA follows: TGTGCCAGCAGCGCTGGACCCTCTGGGGCCAACGTCCTGACTTTC. It translates to CASSAGPSGANVLTF.

This clonotype was detected ten times or more. The chain uses TRBV7-9 and TRBJ2-1; D might be TRBD2 (7 bases). The CDR3 has 16 amino acids. The V end was cut by 10 bases, the J end by 1 base, with 20 bases between. Germline lookup yields CDR1 SEHNR and CDR2 FQNEAQ (reference sequence). The CDR3 DNA reads TGTGCCACCGGGGAGGGACAACACGGTTCCTACAATGAGCAGTTCTTC. Translation: CATGEGQHGSYNEQFF.

CDR3 amino acids: CASSSTALGSPLHF. CDR3 DNA: TGTGCCAGCAGTTCAACAGCCTTGGGTTCACCCCTCCACTTT. This rearrangement joins TRBV28 to TRBJ1-6; D is unclear. There are 14 residues in the CDR3. Trimming shortened V by 4 bases and J by 9 bases, and 13 bases separated the two germline ends. Germline CDR1 reads MDHEN; CDR2 reads SYDVKM.

The chain is built from TRBV7-9 and TRBJ2-1; 11 bases agree with TRBD1. J lost 8 bases, V lost 11 bases, and 5 bases had no gene match. CDR3 length: 12 residues. The germline CDR1 and CDR2 sequences are SEHNR and FQNEAQ (reference sequence). For the CDR3, the DNA is TGTGCCGGCGGACAGGGGGCCTATGAGCAGTTCTTC. It codes for CAGGQGAYEQFF.

This clonotype has just a few counts. J is TRBJ2-3 and V is TRBV7-6; 10 positions agree with TRBD2. The V gene's germline CDR1 is SGHVS and CDR2 FNYEAQ. The CDR3 loop spans 16 amino acids. Trimming removed 5 bases from V and 2 bases from J; junction bases left unmatched: 7. The CDR3 sequence is CASSLPLAGDTDTQYF. In DNA form, the CDR3 reads TGTGCCAGCAGCCTACCCCTAGCGGGGGACACAGATACGCAGTATTTT.

A few counts support this clonotype. The chain joins TRBV6-2 or TRBV6-3 to TRBJ2-3; 7 positions agree with TRBD2. J lost 6 bases, V lost 6 bases, and 15 bases had no gene match. This CDR3 is built from 16 residues. From germline, CDR1 is MNHEY and CDR2 SVGEGT. CDR3 amino acids: CASSQGPWTSSDTQYF. Here the CDR3 DNA reads TGTGCCAGCAGCCAAGGCCCCTGGACTAGTTCGGATACGCAGTATTTT.